These T cell receptor beta chains were read from a single sample in a study of T cells in Graves' hyperthyroidism and ophthalmopathy. TCRdb re-derived calls from the multiplex PCR reads in MiXCR, one entry per CDR3 protein. The data show a few hundred thousand distinct CDR3 sequences, about 18% seen once. The sample was blood. These receptors originate from a man between 18 and 29 years old with Graves' ophthalmopathy. The CDR3 runs from the conserved cysteine through the conserved F or W. Not every row has a clone size; where given, it reads once, few, many or a size class.

v_call	cdr3_length	j_call	clone_size	cdr3_aa
TRBV12-3/TRBV12-4	11	TRBJ1-4	-	CASSWGEKLFF
TRBV12-3/TRBV12-4	18	TRBJ1-1	many	CASSRNPGQGAQGGEAFF
TRBV2	12	TRBJ1-2	many	CASSEAVYGYTF
TRBV6-6	17	TRBJ2-7	few	CASSYQQTGKTIYEQYF
TRBV3-1	16	TRBJ2-6	few	CASSPWGTTGANVLTF
TRBV3-1	14	TRBJ2-3	many	CASSHGARGDTQYF
TRBV27	14	TRBJ1-2	many	CASSLTGGYYGYTF
TRBV7-9	18	TRBJ2-1	few	CASSQALAGGPTYNEQFF
TRBV29-1	14	TRBJ2-5	-	CSVAGQGAYETQYF
TRBV7-9	13	TRBJ2-2	-	CASSDTGTGELFF
TRBV29-1	11	TRBJ1-2	many	CSAWTDYGYTF
TRBV27	13	TRBJ2-7	many	CASSSRLAGEQYF
TRBV15	15	TRBJ1-2	-	CATSRGVTGKYGYTF
TRBV20-1	13	TRBJ1-1	many	CSARSTRNTEAFF
TRBV25-1	14	TRBJ1-1	-	CASSAPRAGASAFF
TRBV18	13	TRBJ1-1	many	CASSPLEILSAFF
TRBV5-1	15	TRBJ2-4	-	CASSDPGGGINIQYF
TRBV12-3/TRBV12-4	15	TRBJ2-1	few	CASSLPRSSYNEQFF
TRBV2	13	TRBJ2-2	many	CASTGQGSGELFF
TRBV28	15	TRBJ1-1	many	CASSPNPTGRTEAFF
TRBV4-2	13	TRBJ1-6	-	CASSQERASPLHF
TRBV15	17	TRBJ1-6	-	CATSRGKGDSYNSPLHF
TRBV10-3	14	TRBJ2-3	-	CAISGAGATDTQYF
TRBV5-8	15	TRBJ2-5	many	CASSSSRGLQETQYF
TRBV27	14	TRBJ1-1	many	CASNPTGENTEAFF
TRBV5-1	13	TRBJ1-1	many	CASSLGSRTEAFF
TRBV5-4	15	TRBJ1-5	-	CASSATGDINQPQHF
TRBV24-1	16	TRBJ2-3	-	CATSDFSGGETDTQYF
TRBV6-9	14	TRBJ1-4	few	CASSYRATNEKLFF
TRBV10-3	14	TRBJ1-2	-	CAISESGWDYGYTF
TRBV7-2	15	TRBJ2-2	few	CASQGQGGITGELFF
TRBV12-3/TRBV12-4	12	TRBJ1-1	many	CASRSHYTEAFF
TRBV12-3/TRBV12-4	13	TRBJ1-2	many	CASSLNYYYGYTF
TRBV2	15	TRBJ2-1	-	CASSRSGVTYNEQFF
TRBV2	15	TRBJ2-7	-	CASSSGFPSSYEQYF
TRBV3-1	17	TRBJ1-2	many	CASSQGPGQGVAYGYTF
TRBV6-1	12	TRBJ1-5	few	CASMRSNQPQHF
TRBV28	14	TRBJ2-7	many	CASVPGQGAYEQYF
TRBV7-9	15	TRBJ2-1	-	CASSPWDRGLSEQFF
TRBV27	13	TRBJ1-1	-	CASSFKENTEAFF
TRBV7-3	15	TRBJ1-3	few	CASSLTGGIGNTIYF
TRBV3-1	15	TRBJ2-5	many	CASSQVRGPMETQYF
TRBV15	15	TRBJ1-2	many	CATSPGTGGAYGYTF
TRBV28	11	TRBJ2-7	many	CASRAYYEQYF
TRBV7-8	17	TRBJ1-1	many	CASSTRAGTVSRRAAFF
TRBV27	13	TRBJ2-7	many	CASRPTNSYEQYF
TRBV28	18	TRBJ1-2	-	CASSSSVAGNRGSYGYTF
TRBV24-1	13	TRBJ1-2	few	CATSSGPGYGYTF